A single sample is the source of the 9 T cell receptor beta chains below, sequenced in a study of cytomegalovirus exposure and HLA in healthy donors. 13 Jbeta primers and 60 Vbeta primers were used for the PCR. Profiled with immunoSEQ multiplex PCR; TCRdb holds only in-frame clones, not every one. The sample includes around 140,000 clones, 80% of them seen just once. Sequencing was performed on PBMCs. The receptors originated from a middle-aged man in good health and CMV-seronegative.

The chain joins TRBV14 to TRBJ1-1; weak D call: TRBD1 (5 bases). The CDR3 spans 15 residues. From germline, CDR1 is SGHDN and CDR2 FVKESK. V dropped 3 bases and J dropped 5 bases, with 16 bases sitting between them. CDR3 coding DNA: TGTGCCAGCAGCCAGGACATAGGCGGATTAACTGAAGCTTTCTTT. This codes for CASSQDIGGLTEAFF.

The chain couples TRBV9 to TRBJ1-1; no definite D call. The CDR3 spans 13 residues. Between the trimmed V and J ends, which lost 3 bases and 4 bases, there was a span of 10 bases. Looked up from germline, CDR1 is SGDLS and CDR2 is YYNGEE. The CDR3 DNA is TGTGCCAGCAGCGCCTCGACGGGCACTGAAGCTTTCTTT. Translating it yields CASSASTGTEAFF. Filled out from reference TRBV9 and TRBJ1-1, the complete variable domain reads DSGVTQTPKHLITATGQRVTLRCSPRSGDLSVYWYQQSLDQGLQFLIQYYNGEERAKGNILERFSAQQFPDLHSELNLSSLELGDSALYFCASSASTGTEAFFGQGTRLTVV.

The chain carries TRBV7-2 and TRBJ1-5; weak D call: TRBD1 (6 bases). Germline V gene data show CDR1 as SGHTA and CDR2 as FQGNSA. This CDR3 is built from 13 residues. Trimming took off 5 bases at V and 4 bases at J, with 9 bases between the two ends. The CDR3 is CASSADRNQPQHF. CDR3 nucleotide sequence: TGTGCCAGCAGCGCGGACAGAAATCAGCCCCAGCATTTT.

This clone was found once. The chain has TRBV2 and TRBJ2-5; 12 positions match TRBD2. CDR1 SNHLY and CDR2 FYNNEI come from the germline V gene. The trim removed 2 bases at V and 5 bases at J, leaving 6 bases unmatched. This CDR3 is 16 amino acids long. CDR3 region: CASSELAGGGRETQYF. As DNA, the CDR3 is TGTGCCAGCAGTGAACTAGCGGGGGGGGGCCGGGAGACCCAGTACTTC.

CDR3 loop: CASSPDGLQETQYF. CDR3 coding DNA: TGTGCCAGCAGCCCTGACGGGTTACAAGAGACCCAGTACTTC. The V and J genes are TRBV9 and TRBJ2-5; no reliable D call. The CDR3 totals 14 residues. Germline loops: CDR1 SGDLS, CDR2 YYNGEE. Deletions cut 4 bases from V and 2 bases from J, with 12 bases between.

The rearrangement links TRBV19 to TRBJ2-1; D unresolved. This CDR3 is 13 amino acids long. Looked up from germline, CDR1 is LNHDA and CDR2 is SQIVND (reference sequence). Trimming removed 7 bases at V and 2 bases at J, with 9 bases between. The CDR3 is CASMRLPYNEQFF. The CDR3 coding sequence is TGTGCCAGTATGAGGCTCCCCTACAATGAGCAGTTCTTC.

The chain carries TRBV5-1 and TRBJ1-2; 8 positions agree with TRBD1. Per the germline V gene, CDR1 is SGHRS and CDR2 is YFSETQ. Unmatched junction bases numbered 8, after V lost 3 bases and J lost 4 bases. The CDR3 contains 15 residues. CDR3 region: CASSSDRGSSYGYTF. The CDR3 DNA is TGCGCCAGCAGCTCCGACAGGGGTAGTAGCTATGGCTACACCTTC.

The rearrangement joins TRBV6-6 to TRBJ1-5, with D perhaps TRBD1 (5 bases). Trimming cost V 2 bases and J 4 bases, with 9 bases left between them. The CDR3 runs to 14 residues. Germline V gene data show CDR1 as MNHNY and CDR2 as SVGAGI (reference sequence). Written as DNA, the CDR3 is TGTGCCAGCAGTTACGGGGGGGAGAATCAGCCCCAGCATTTT. This sequence encodes CASSYGGENQPQHF.

V usage is TRBV10-2 and J usage is TRBJ2-1; 11 bases fit TRBD1. This CDR3 is 14 amino acids long. The trim removed 4 bases at V and 8 bases at J, leaving 4 bases unmatched. Germline-derived CDR1 and CDR2 are WSHSY and SAAADI. The CDR3 DNA follows: TGCGCCAGCAGTGTGGACAGGGGGCTTGATGAGCAGTTCTTC. Residues: CASSVDRGLDEQFF.